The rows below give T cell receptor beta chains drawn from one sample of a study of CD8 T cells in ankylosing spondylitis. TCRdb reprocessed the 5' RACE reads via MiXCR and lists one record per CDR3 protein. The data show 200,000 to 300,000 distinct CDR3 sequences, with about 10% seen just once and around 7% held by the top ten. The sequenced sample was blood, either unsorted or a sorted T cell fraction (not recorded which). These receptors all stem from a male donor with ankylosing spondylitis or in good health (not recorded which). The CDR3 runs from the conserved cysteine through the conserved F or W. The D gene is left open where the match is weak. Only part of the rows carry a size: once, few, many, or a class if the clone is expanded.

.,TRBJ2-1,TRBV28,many,TGTGCCAGCAGTTTATTAGTGGGAGTGCGCTACAATGAGCAGTTCTTC,CASSLLVGVRYNEQFF
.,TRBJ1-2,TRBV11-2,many,TGTGCCAGCAGCTTAGTCGGAGGGGCGGTCGGCTACACCTTC,CASSLVGGAVGYTF
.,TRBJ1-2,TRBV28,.,TGTGCCAGCAGTCCTCTTCAGGGGGGCTACACCTTC,CASSPLQGGYTF
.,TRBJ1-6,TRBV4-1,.,TGCGCCAGCAGCCTTCGAAATAGGGACATCTCTGATTCACCCCTCCACTTT,CASSLRNRDISDSPLHF
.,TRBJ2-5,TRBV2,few,TGTGCCAGCAGTGAAGGACACGGGCAAGAGACCCAGTACTTC,CASSEGHGQETQYF
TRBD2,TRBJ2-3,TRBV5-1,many,TGCGCCAGCAGCACCCTCTTAGCGGGGGGGCGGGATACGCAGTATTTT,CASSTLLAGGRDTQYF
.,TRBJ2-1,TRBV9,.,TGTGCCAGCAGCGTAGCTCAACGGAATGAGCAGTTCTTC,CASSVAQRNEQFF
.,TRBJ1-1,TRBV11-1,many,TGTGCCAGCAGCGCGGCACAGGGACGCACTGAAGCTTTCTTT,CASSAAQGRTEAFF
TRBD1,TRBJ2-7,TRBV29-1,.,TGCAGCGTTGACGTTGCGGGACAGGGTATTTACGAGCAGTACTTC,CSVDVAGQGIYEQYF
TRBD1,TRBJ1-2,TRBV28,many,TGTGCCAGCAGGGAGGCGCGACAGGGCAGTGGCTACACCTTC,CASREARQGSGYTF
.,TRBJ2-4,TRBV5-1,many,TGCGCCAGCTGCCTGGAGGTCGGTTGGGATAAAGCCAAAAACATTCAGTACTTC,CASCLEVGWDKAKNIQYF
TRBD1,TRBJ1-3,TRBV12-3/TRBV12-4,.,TGTGCCAGCAGTCCAAGGACAGGGGGCCGACTCTCTGGAAACACCATATATTTT,CASSPRTGGRLSGNTIYF
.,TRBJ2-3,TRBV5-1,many,TGCGCCAGCAGCTTATGGGGGATCGGCACAGATACGCAGTATTTT,CASSLWGIGTDTQYF
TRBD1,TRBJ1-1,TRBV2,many,TGTGCCAGCAGCTTCGGGACAGGGGGCAAAATTGAAGCTTTCTTT,CASSFGTGGKIEAFF
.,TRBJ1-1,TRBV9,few,TGTGCCAGCAGCGCCGGCGGGGGCACTGAAGCTTTCTTT,CASSAGGGTEAFF
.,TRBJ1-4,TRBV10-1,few,TGCGCCAGCATAGGACACTGTTATGAAAAACTGTTTTTT,CASIGHCYEKLFF
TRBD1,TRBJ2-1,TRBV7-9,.,TGTGCCAGCAGCTATGGACAGGACTACAATGAGCAGTTCTTC,CASSYGQDYNEQFF
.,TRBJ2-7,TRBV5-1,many,TGCGCCAGCAGCTTGGGAAGGGCCTCCTACGAGCAGTACTTC,CASSLGRASYEQYF
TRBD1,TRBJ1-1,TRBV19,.,TGTGCCAGTAGTATAGTACAGGGGTCGAACACTGAAGCTTTCTTT,CASSIVQGSNTEAFF
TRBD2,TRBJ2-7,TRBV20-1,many,TGCAGTGCTAGAGATCTACTAGCGGAGACCTTTGGATACGAGCAGTACTTC,CSARDLLAETFGYEQYF
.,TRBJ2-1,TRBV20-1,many,TGCAGTGCTAGAGATGTGAGGCTGCATTCCTACAATGAGCAGTTCTTC,CSARDVRLHSYNEQFF
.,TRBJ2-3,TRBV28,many,TGTGCCAGCAGGAGCCCAGCGGGTGGCACAGATACGCAGTATTTT,CASRSPAGGTDTQYF
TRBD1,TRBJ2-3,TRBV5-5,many,TGTGCCAGCAGCTTGGGACAGGGGGTTAGAACAGATACGCAGTATTTT,CASSLGQGVRTDTQYF
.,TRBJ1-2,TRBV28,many,TGTGCCAGCAGCCCGGCGTCACACGGGAATTTCTATGGCTACACCTTC,CASSPASHGNFYGYTF
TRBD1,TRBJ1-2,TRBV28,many,TGTGCCAGCAGACAGGGGTTCTATGGCTACACCTTC,CASRQGFYGYTF
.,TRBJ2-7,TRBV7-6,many,TGTGCCAGCAGCTCCGCGGCCTACGAGCAGTACTTC,CASSSAAYEQYF
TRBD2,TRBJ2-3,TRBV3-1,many,TGTGCCAGCAGCCGGGGACTAGCGGGTAGCACAGATACGCAGTATTTT,CASSRGLAGSTDTQYF
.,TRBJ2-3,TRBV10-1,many,TGCGCCAGCCAGTTGAGCTCCACAGATACGCAGTATTTT,CASQLSSTDTQYF
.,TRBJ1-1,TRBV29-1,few,TGCAGCGTTGACCTGGACAACACTGAAGCTTTCTTT,CSVDLDNTEAFF
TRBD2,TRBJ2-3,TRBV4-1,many,TGCGCCAGCAGCCAGGCTAGCGGGGGCAGCACAGATACGCAGTATTTT,CASSQASGGSTDTQYF
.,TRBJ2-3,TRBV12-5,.,TGTGCTAGTGGTTCTTCAGGGGCGGGCACAGATACGCAGTATTTT,CASGSSGAGTDTQYF
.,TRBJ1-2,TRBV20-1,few,TGCAGTGCTAGAGCTCGGGAGTATGGCTACACCTTC,CSARAREYGYTF
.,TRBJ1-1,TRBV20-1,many,TGCAGTGCTAGAGAAAAATGGTTAAACACTGAAGCTTTCTTT,CSAREKWLNTEAFF
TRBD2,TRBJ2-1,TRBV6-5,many,TGTGCCAGCAGTTATGGTAGGGAGGGACCTTCAAATGAGCAGTTCTTC,CASSYGREGPSNEQFF
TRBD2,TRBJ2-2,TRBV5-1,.,TGCGCCAGCAGCGGGAGGGGCCTGAACACCGGGGAGCTGTTTTTT,CASSGRGLNTGELFF
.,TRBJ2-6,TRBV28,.,TGTGCCGTCGTCCGGTCTGGGACCAACGTCCTGACTTTC,CAVVRSGTNVLTF
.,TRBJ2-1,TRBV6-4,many,TGTGCCAGCAGTGACTCGACGGGTAGCGATGAGCAGTTCTTC,CASSDSTGSDEQFF
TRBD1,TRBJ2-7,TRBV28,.,TGTGCCTGTCTACCGGGACAGGGGTACGAGCAGTACTTC,CACLPGQGYEQYF
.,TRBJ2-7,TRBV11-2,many,TGTGCCAGCAGCCTCTTCAACGAGCAGTACTTC,CASSLFNEQYF
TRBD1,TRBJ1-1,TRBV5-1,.,TGCGCCAGCAGCCTGACAGGGTGGAGGGCTGAAGCTTTCTTT,CASSLTGWRAEAFF
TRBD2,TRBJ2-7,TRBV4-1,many,TGCGCCAGCAGCCAGCCGGGGGGGCTCTACGAGCAGTACTTC,CASSQPGGLYEQYF
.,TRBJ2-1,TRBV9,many,TGTGCCAGCAGCGGTATGGGGGGCAGCAATGAGCAGTTCTTC,CASSGMGGSNEQFF
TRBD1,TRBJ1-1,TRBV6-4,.,TGTGCCAGCAGTCACGGACAGGGGATGGGGGACACTGAAGCTTTCTTT,CASSHGQGMGDTEAFF
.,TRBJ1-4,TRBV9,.,TGTGCCAGCAGCGCGGGACAACGGGGTTCTAATGAAAAACTGTTTTTT,CASSAGQRGSNEKLFF
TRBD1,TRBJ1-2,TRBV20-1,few,TGCAGTGCTAGCCCCCAGTCGTTAGGGGGCGCGGATGGCTACACCTTC,CSASPQSLGGADGYTF